This section outlines one T cell receptor beta chain sequence together with its context. Antigen unknown. TCRdb's table, derived via immunoSEQ multiplex PCR, lists solely in-frame clones and lacks some. This sample has fewer than 35,000 clones, with roughly 82% found just once. Trimming shortened V by 0 bases and J by 8 bases, and 13 bases separated the two germline ends. Germline V CDR1 and CDR2: LNHNV, YYDKDF (reference sequence). The CDR3 extends over 15 amino acids. This specimen comes from a study of a mutant IDH1 vaccine in newly diagnosed glioma. For the study at large: The earlier regimen, radiotherapy, temozolomide, or both, was most often both.

Described time point: week 35, safety follow-up. Every single dose of the vaccine, 300 ug of mutant IDH1 20-mer peptide, came with topical imiquimod. The chain combines TRBV15 with TRBJ2-2; D ambiguous. The receptor comes from a man aged 50-60 years with glioma. The sequences come from PBMCs, collected from a glioma patient whose treatment included an IDH1 peptide vaccine. CDR3 DNA sequence: TGTGCCACCAGCAGAGATCTTGGGATCGTGGGGGAGCTGTTTTTT. Amino acids: CATSRDLGIVGELFF.